The rows below give T cell receptor beta chains drawn from one sample of a study of Ad26.COV2.S vaccination and SARS-CoV-2 variants. The assay was immunoSEQ multiplex PCR, and TCRdb's table has in-frame clones only and misses some. The sample contains about 400,000 clones, about 91% of which appear only once. Material: peripheral blood, obtained in a trial of Ad26.COV2.S vaccine versus placebo. Source of these receptors: a person between 18 and 60 years old who received the Ad26.COV2.S COVID-19 vaccine or a placebo. CDR3s include the opening cysteine and the closing phenylalanine or tryptophan. A D gene is named only where the DNA matches it firmly. Only part of the rows carry a size: once, few, many, or a class if the clone is expanded.

size,D,V,J,length,CDR3,DNA
-,-,TRBV7-9,TRBJ1-1,16,CASSLAFGTLNTEAFF,TGTGCCAGCAGCTTAGCATTCGGGACGCTTAACACTGAAGCTTTCTTT
-,-,TRBV4-1,TRBJ2-3,15,CASSQVGGLTDTQYF,TGCGCCAGCAGCCAAGTCGGTGGATTGACAGATACGCAGTATTTT
-,-,TRBV30,TRBJ1-1,14,CAWRHQGGNTEAFF,TGTGCCTGGAGGCATCAGGGAGGGAACACTGAAGCTTTCTTT
-,-,TRBV28,TRBJ2-7,17,CASSFYSGSGNPYEQYF,TGTGCCAGCAGTTTCTATTCGGGGAGTGGCAATCCCTACGAGCAGTACTTC
-,TRBD1,TRBV28,TRBJ1-2,15,CASSATGTGLYGYTF,TGTGCCAGCAGCGCTACCGGGACAGGCCTCTATGGCTACACCTTC
-,-,TRBV28,TRBJ1-1,12,CASSLQGSEAFF,TGTGCCAGCAGTTTGCAGGGGTCTGAAGCTTTCTTT
-,TRBD2,TRBV19,TRBJ2-2,17,CASTPRGELGNTGELFF,TGTGCCAGTACCCCTCGGGGGGAACTCGGTAACACCGGGGAGCTGTTTTTT
-,-,TRBV7-6,TRBJ2-7,13,CASSPPSSYEQYF,TGTGCCAGCAGTCCCCCCTCCTCCTACGAGCAGTACTTC
-,-,TRBV3-1/TRBV3-2,TRBJ2-7,14,CASSPTGTEYEQYF,TGTGCCAGCAGCCCTACCGGGACGGAATACGAGCAGTACTTC
-,-,TRBV9,TRBJ2-7,15,CASSVAPSGNYEQYF,TGTGCCAGCAGCGTAGCTCCCAGCGGAAACTACGAGCAGTACTTC
once,TRBD1,TRBV7-9,TRBJ2-3,16,CASSKGTDPSTDTQYF,TGTGCCAGCAGCAAAGGGACAGACCCTAGCACAGATACGCAGTATTTT
-,-,TRBV12-5,TRBJ2-2,13,CASGLSYTGELFF,TGTGCTAGTGGTTTGTCATACACCGGGGAGCTGTTTTTT
once,-,TRBV9,TRBJ2-3,14,CASSVLGGEETQYF,TGTGCCAGCAGCGTACTAGGCGGGGAGGAGACGCAGTATTTT
-,-,TRBV6-5,TRBJ1-4,15,CASSYSGRVNEKLFF,TGTGCCAGCAGTTACTCGGGACGGGTCAATGAAAAACTGTTTTTT
once,-,TRBV28,TRBJ1-1,13,CASTRPRNTEAFF,TGTGCCAGCACACGACCGAGGAACACTGAAGCTTTCTTT
-,-,TRBV7-9,TRBJ2-7,13,CASSSQGGGEQYF,TGTGCCAGCAGCTCACAGGGAGGTGGAGAGCAGTACTTC
-,TRBD1,TRBV24-1,TRBJ1-4,16,CATSAGLGQGEEKLFF,TGTGCCACCAGTGCCGGTTTGGGACAGGGGGAGGAAAAACTGTTTTTT